Listed here is a single T cell receptor (beta chain). Its antigen is not known. V dropped 5 bases and J dropped 7; count of bases not matched to a gene: 8. This CDR3 has 15 residues. CDR1 SGHTA and CDR2 FQGNSA come from the germline V gene. With autoimmune disease history or systemic immunosuppression, patients were excluded. The entry originates in a study of OX40 agonist ivuxolimab in advanced cancers. The wider study: Ivuxolimab, which is an agonistic anti-OX40 (CD134) antibody, was administered to the patients. Study-level findings and limits: Researchers report that CD8+ T cells had, on average, more expanded clones than CD4+. There was clonal expansion of CD4+ and CD8+ blood T cells by week 6 at 0.1 to 3.0 mg/kg.

Assay: immunoSEQ multiplex PCR; the TCRdb copy retains only in-frame clones and omits some. This table has tens of thousands of clones, around 80% appearing once. This receptor was taken from an adult with an advanced solid tumor such as melanoma, head and neck, liver or kidney cancer. The source was CD4+ or CD8+ T cells sorted from blood, collected in a trial of the OX40 agonist ivuxolimab. The chain carries TRBV7-2 and TRBJ2-1, with 10 bases aligning to TRBD2. The CDR3, as DNA: TGTGCCAGCAGCCTCACTAGCGGGGCTTTAAATGAGCAGTTCTTC. Protein product: CASSLTSGALNEQFF.